This T cell receptor beta chain was identified during a study of blood T cells in healthy people across ages. Then a second PCR, running roughly 6 to 12 cycles, was carried out with a sample-barcoded 5' primer and a J-beta primer mix. Each CDR3 protein gets one entry after TCRdb re-called the 5' RACE reads with MiXCR. Among 1.8 million or so distinct CDR3 sequences listed, 39% were seen once. The CDR3 extends over 18 amino acids. Germline CDR1 and CDR2: LGHNA and YNFKEQ. V shed 0 bases and J shed 2 bases, with 18 bases lying between them. The sequence derives from a human donor in good health. The specimen was blood. The chain combines TRBV4-2 with TRBJ2-3; D is perhaps TRBD1 (6 bases). CDR3 coding DNA: TGTGCCAGCAGCCAAGATGAGGGTGGCAGGGGCTTCACAGATACGCAGTATTTT. The encoded protein is CASSQDEGGRGFTDTQYF.